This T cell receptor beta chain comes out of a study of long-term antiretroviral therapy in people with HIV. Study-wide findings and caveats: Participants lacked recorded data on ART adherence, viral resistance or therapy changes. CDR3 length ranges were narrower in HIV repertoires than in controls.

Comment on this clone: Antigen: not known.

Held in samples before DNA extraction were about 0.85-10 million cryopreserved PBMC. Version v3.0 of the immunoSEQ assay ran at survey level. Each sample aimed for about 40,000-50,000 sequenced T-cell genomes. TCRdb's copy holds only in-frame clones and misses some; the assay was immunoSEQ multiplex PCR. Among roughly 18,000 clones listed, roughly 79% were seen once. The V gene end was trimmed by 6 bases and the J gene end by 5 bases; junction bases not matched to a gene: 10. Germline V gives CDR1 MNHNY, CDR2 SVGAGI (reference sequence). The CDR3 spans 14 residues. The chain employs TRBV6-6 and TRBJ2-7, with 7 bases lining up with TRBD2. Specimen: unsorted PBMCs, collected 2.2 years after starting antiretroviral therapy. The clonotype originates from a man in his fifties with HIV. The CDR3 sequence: CASRHKGRVHEQYF. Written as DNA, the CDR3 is TGTGCCAGCAGACATAAGGGGAGGGTCCACGAGCAGTACTTC.